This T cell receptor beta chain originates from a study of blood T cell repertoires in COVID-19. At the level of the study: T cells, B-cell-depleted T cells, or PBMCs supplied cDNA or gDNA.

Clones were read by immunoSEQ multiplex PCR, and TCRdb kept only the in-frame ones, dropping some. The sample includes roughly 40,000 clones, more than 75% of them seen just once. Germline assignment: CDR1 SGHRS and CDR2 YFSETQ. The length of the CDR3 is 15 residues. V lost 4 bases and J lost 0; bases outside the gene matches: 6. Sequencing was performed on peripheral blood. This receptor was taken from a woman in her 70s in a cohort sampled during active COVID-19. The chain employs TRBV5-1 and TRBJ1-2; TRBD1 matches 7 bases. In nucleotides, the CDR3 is TGCGCCAGCAGCAAAGGGACAGACACTAACTATGGCTACACCTTC. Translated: CASSKGTDTNYGYTF.